This T cell receptor beta chain was captured in a study of vaccination effects on CD4 cells after COVID-19. Study background: Two doses of BNT162b2 or mRNA-1273 vaccine were administered to participants. Over 1.5 million PBMC per well were cultured with 8.5 to 10 IU/ml IL-2 and approximately 9.1 ug/ml peptides. Whole-study results and caveats: Healthy vaccinees' vaccine-induced clones included only 1 of 255 that recognized common cold coronaviruses.

Assay used: immunoSEQ multiplex PCR; TCRdb lists only in-frame clones, some missing. Here the sample spans about 74,000 clones, approximately 77% being singletons. As concerns this clone: What it binds is unknown.

Isolating CD4+ T cells followed roughly ten days of culture. Half-medium exchanges with IL-2 medium took place on days 3 and 7. V was trimmed by 0 bases and J by 6 bases, leaving 9 bases between them. This CDR3 has 15 amino acids. Germline CDR1 and CDR2: MNHEY and SVGAGI. The rearrangement links TRBV6-5 to TRBJ1-6; D possibly corresponds to TRBD1 (5 bases). This clonotype originated in a human donor who received a COVID-19 vaccine. This sample comprised CD4+ T cells from PBMCs cultured without peptide, obtained before COVID-19 vaccination. The CDR3 bases are TGTGCCAGCAGTTACTCGAGGGGTGGTAATTCACCCCTCCACTTT. It translates to CASSYSRGGNSPLHF.